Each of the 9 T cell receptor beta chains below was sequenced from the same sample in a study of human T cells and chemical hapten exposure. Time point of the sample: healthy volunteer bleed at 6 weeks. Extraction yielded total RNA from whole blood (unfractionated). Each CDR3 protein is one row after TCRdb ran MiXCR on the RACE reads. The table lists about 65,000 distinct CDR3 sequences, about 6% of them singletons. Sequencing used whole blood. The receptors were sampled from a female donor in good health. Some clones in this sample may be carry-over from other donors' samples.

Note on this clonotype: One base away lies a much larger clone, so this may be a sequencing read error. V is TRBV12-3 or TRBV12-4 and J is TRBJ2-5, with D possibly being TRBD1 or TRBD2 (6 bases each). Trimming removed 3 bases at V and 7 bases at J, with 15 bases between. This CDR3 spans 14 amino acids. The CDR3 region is CASSFVGGRVTQYF. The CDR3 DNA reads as TGTGCCAGCAGTTTTGTAGGGGGGAGAGTGACCCAGTACTTC.

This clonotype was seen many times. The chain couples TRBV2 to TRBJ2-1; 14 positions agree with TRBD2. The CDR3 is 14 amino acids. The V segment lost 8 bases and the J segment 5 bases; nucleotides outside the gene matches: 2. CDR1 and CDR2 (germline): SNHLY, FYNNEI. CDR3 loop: CASRLAGGNNEQFF. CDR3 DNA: TGTGCCAGCCGACTAGCGGGAGGGAACAATGAGCAGTTCTTC. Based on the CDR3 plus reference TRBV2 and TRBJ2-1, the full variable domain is EPEVTQTPSHQVTQMGQEVILRCVPISNHLYFYWYRQILGQKVEFLVSFYNNEISEKSEIFDDQFSVERPDGSNFTLKIRSTKLEDSAMYFCASRLAGGNNEQFFGPGTRLTVL.

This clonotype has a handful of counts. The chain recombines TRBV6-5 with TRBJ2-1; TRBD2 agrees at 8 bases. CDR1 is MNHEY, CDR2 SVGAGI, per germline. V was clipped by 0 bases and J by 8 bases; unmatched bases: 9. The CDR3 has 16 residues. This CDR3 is CASSYSRGGRFHEQFF. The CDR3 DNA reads TGTGCCAGCAGTTACTCGCGCGGCGGGAGGTTCCATGAGCAGTTCTTC.

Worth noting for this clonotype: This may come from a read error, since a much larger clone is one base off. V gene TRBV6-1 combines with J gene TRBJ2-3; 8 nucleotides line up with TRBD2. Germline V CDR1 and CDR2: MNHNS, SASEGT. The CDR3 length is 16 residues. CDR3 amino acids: CASSEGREGPTDAQYF. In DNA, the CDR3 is TGTGCCAGCAGTGAAGGACGGGAGGGCCCGACAGATGCGCAGTATTTT.

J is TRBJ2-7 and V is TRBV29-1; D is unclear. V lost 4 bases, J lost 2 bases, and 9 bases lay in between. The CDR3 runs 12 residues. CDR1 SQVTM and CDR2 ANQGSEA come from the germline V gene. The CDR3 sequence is CSVVRSPYEQYF. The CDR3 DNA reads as TGCAGCGTTGTGAGAAGCCCCTACGAGCAGTACTTC.

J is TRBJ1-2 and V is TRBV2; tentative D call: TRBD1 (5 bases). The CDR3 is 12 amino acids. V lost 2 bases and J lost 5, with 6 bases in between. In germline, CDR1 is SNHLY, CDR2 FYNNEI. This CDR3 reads CASSESGYGYTF. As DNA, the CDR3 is TGTGCCAGCAGTGAATCAGGGTATGGCTACACCTTC.

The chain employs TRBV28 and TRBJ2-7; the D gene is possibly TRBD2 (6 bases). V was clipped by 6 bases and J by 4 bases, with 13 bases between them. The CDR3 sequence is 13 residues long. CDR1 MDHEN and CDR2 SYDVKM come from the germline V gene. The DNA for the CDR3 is TGTGCCAGCAGGACGACTAGATTTTACGAGCAGTACTTC. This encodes CASRTTRFYEQYF.

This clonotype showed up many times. The CDR3 sequence is CASSSTGGQQETQYF. The CDR3, as DNA: TGTGCCAGCAGCTCGACAGGGGGCCAACAAGAGACCCAGTACTTC. The chain links TRBV28 to TRBJ2-5; 10 bases align to TRBD1. CDR1 MDHEN and CDR2 SYDVKM come from the germline V gene. The CDR3 loop spans 15 amino acids. V trimming: 6 bases; J trimming: 2 bases; junction bases outside the gene matches: 6.

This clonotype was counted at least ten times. For the CDR3, the DNA is TGTGCCAGCAGCCTATTCCTCTTGACTAGCGGGACAAACACCGGGGAGCTGTTTTTT. This codes for CASSLFLLTSGTNTGELFF. The genes are TRBV3-1 and TRBJ2-2; 11 bases agree with TRBD2. Germline values: CDR1 LGHDT, CDR2 YNNKEL (reference sequence). The junction had 12 bases not matched to a gene; V was cut back by 4 bases and J by 2 bases. This CDR3 spans 19 amino acids.